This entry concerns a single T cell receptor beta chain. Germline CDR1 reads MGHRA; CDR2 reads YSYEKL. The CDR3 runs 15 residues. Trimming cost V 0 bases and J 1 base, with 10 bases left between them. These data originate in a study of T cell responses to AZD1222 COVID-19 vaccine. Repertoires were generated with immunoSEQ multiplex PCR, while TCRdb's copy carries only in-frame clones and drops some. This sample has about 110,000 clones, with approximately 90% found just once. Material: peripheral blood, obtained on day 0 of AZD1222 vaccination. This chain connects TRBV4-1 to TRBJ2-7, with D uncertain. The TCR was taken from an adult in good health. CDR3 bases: TGCGCCAGCAGCCAAGAACACGGAAGTTCCTACGAGCAGTACTTC. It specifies CASSQEHGSSYEQYF.